This TCR beta chain was sequenced during a study of cytomegalovirus exposure and HLA in healthy donors. General study findings and limits: Reportedly, cytomegalovirus status was diagnosed with high sensitivity and specificity. Overall, approximately 150 TCR beta chains were annotated as cytomegalovirus-associated. Rare TCR sequences dominated, though some public TCRs recurred in many donors. The CMV antigen specificity of three CMV-associated chains was confirmed through in vitro analysis.

As for this clone: Antigen unknown.

Germline assignment: CDR1 SNHLY and CDR2 FYNNEI. This CDR3 has 15 amino acids. The ends were cut back, 7 bases at V and 5 bases at J, with 21 bases in the middle. Assay used: immunoSEQ multiplex PCR; TCRdb lists only in-frame clones, some missing. The table records 68,000 or so clones, around 92% of them present only once. The V and J genes are TRBV2 and TRBJ2-7; D is possibly TRBD2 (6 bases). Sequencing was done on a sample of PBMCs. This TCR was recovered from a woman under 30 in good health and CMV-seronegative. CDR3 protein: CASKQSRGSGDEQYF. CDR3 in DNA: TGTGCCAGCAAGCAGTCGCGGGGATCGGGCGACGAGCAGTACTTC. Full variable domain (remainder filled in from reference TRBV2 and TRBJ2-7): EPEVTQTPSHQVTQMGQEVILRCVPISNHLYFYWYRQILGQKVEFLVSFYNNEISEKSEIFDDQFSVERPDGSNFTLKIRSTKLEDSAMYFCASKQSRGSGDEQYFGPGTRLTVT.